A single sample gave rise to the 10 T cell receptor beta chains below, sequenced in a study of CD8+CD57+ T cells in acquired aplastic anemia. According to the study, genomic DNA was the template for TCR beta VDJ and CDR3 profiling. TCRdb reanalysed the reads using MiXCR and keeps one entry per CDR3 protein. The data hold more than 150,000 distinct CDR3 sequences, with 40% to 55% observed a single time. Sequencing used sorted CD4+, CD8+, or CD8+CD57+ T cells (not recorded which) from PBMCs. The receptors here all came from a human donor in good health.

This chain uses TRBV20-1 with TRBJ2-5; either TRBD1 or TRBD2 may supply D (5 bases each). Germline CDR1 DFQATT, CDR2 SNEGSKA (reference sequence). Between the trimmed V and J ends, which lost 0 bases and 9 bases, there was a span of 17 bases. This CDR3 is 14 amino acids long. DNA for the CDR3: TGCAGTGCTAGAGATCTTGAGGGGCCGAGGGCCCAGTACTTC. It specifies CSARDLEGPRAQYF.

The chain carries TRBV2 and TRBJ1-2; D unresolved. Germline V gives CDR1 SNHLY, CDR2 FYNNEI. This CDR3 is 10 amino acids long. V was shortened by 10 bases and J by 3 bases, with 6 bases between the two germline ends. The CDR3 protein is CATLDYGYTF. CDR3 in DNA: TGTGCCACCCTTGACTATGGCTACACCTTC.

This chain connects TRBV12-3 or TRBV12-4 to TRBJ2-1; 7 bases align to TRBD1. V lost 6 bases to trimming and J lost 7 bases; unmatched junction nucleotides: 6. CDR3 length: 13 residues. CDR3 in amino acids: CASRSLQGNEQFF. The CDR3 region has the DNA TGTGCCAGCAGGTCCTTACAGGGGAATGAGCAGTTCTTC.

This clonotype was found many times. V and J are TRBV14 and TRBJ1-2; the D gene is possibly TRBD1 (5 bases). Germline V gene data show CDR1 as SGHDN and CDR2 as FVKESK. CDR3 length: 16 amino acids. Trimming stripped 0 bases from V and 3 bases from J, with 14 bases between. The CDR3 sequence: CASSQDRGVGDYGYTF. In nucleotides, the CDR3 is TGTGCCAGCAGCCAAGATCGCGGGGTAGGGGACTATGGCTACACCTTC.

This clonotype has a count of ten or more. The chain carries TRBV29-1 and TRBJ2-1; 7 nucleotides line up with TRBD1. CDR1 is SQVTM, CDR2 ANQGSEA, per germline. The CDR3 has 13 amino acids. With V trimmed by 5 bases and J by 5 bases, 6 bases remained unmatched. CDR3 protein: CSVLGGINNEQFF. DNA of the CDR3: TGCAGCGTTTTAGGGGGCATCAACAATGAGCAGTTCTTC.

The CDR3 region is CASTPIGTSEETQYF. The CDR3 DNA sequence: TGTGCCAGCACCCCAATAGGGACTAGCGAAGAGACCCAGTACTTC. This rearrangement joins TRBV28 to TRBJ2-5; 10 bases line up with TRBD2. CDR3 length: 15 residues. After removal of 7 bases from V and 3 bases from J, the junction contained 8 bases not matched to a gene. Germline V gene sequence: CDR1 MDHEN, CDR2 SYDVKM.

The chain has TRBV28 and TRBJ2-2; TRBD2 might be the D (6 bases). The CDR3 runs 15 residues. Germline-derived CDR1 and CDR2 are MDHEN and SYDVKM. As DNA, the CDR3 is TGTGCGACCAATTCCGGAGGGCCTTACACCGGGGAGCTGTTTTTT. Amino acids: CATNSGGPYTGELFF.

There are many counts of this clonotype. For the CDR3, the DNA is TGTGCCAGTAGTATGTTAAGGGACACTTATAGCAATCAGCCCCAGCATTTT. Protein sequence: CASSMLRDTYSNQPQHF. The chain has TRBV19 and TRBJ1-5; tentatively, D is TRBD1 (6 bases). Germline values: CDR1 LNHDA, CDR2 SQIVND (reference sequence). The CDR3 covers 17 residues. V was shortened by 3 bases and J by 0 bases, with 15 bases between the two germline ends.

This clonotype was observed once. Germline and junction disagree at one end, which may indicate a read error. V usage is TRBV10-2 and J usage is TRBJ1-1, with D uncertain. The germline gives CDR1 WSHSY, CDR2 SAAADI. CDR3 size: 15 residues. The CDR3 bases are TGCGCCAGCAGGGAAGTCGCAGGACCGAACACTGAAGCTTCCTTT. Amino acid sequence: CASREVAGPNTEASF.

This sequence joins TRBV24-1 and TRBJ2-5; D possibly corresponds to TRBD1 (5 bases). This CDR3 is built from 16 residues. Between the trimmed V and J ends, which lost 3 bases and 1 base, there was a span of 14 bases. Germline V gene data show CDR1 as KGHDR and CDR2 as SFDVKD. The CDR3 DNA follows: TGTGCCACCAGTGATCGACTCAAAGGGGCCCAAGAGACCCAGTACTTC. It codes for CATSDRLKGAQETQYF.